The 5 T cell receptor beta chains listed next were all sequenced from one sample in a study of Ad26.COV2.S vaccination and SARS-CoV-2 variants. The protocol was immunoSEQ multiplex PCR, while the TCRdb copy is restricted to in-frame clones and leaves out a portion. The data hold 350,000 to 450,000 clones, with 92% observed a single time. Treatment: 15 to 20 received Ad26.COV2.S at low or high dose, single or two shots; roughly five received placebo; per-sample allocation not given. Sampling took place 63 days after the first vaccine or placebo injection. The specimen comprised peripheral blood, sampled in a trial of Ad26.COV2.S vaccine versus placebo. These receptor sequences come from a person between 18 and 60 years old who received the Ad26.COV2.S COVID-19 vaccine or a placebo.

In its sample, this clone was seen once. The chain is built from TRBV28 and TRBJ1-2; TRBD1 agrees at 8 bases. Germline CDR1 MDHEN, CDR2 SYDVKM. CDR3 length: 15 residues. V lost 9 bases, J lost 3 bases, and 12 bases stayed unmatched. This chain's CDR3 is CASTEGGQAYYGYTF. DNA for the CDR3: TGTGCCAGTACCGAAGGGGGACAGGCCTACTATGGCTACACCTTC.

V and J are TRBV6-5 and TRBJ1-1, with D unclear. Germline values: CDR1 MNHEY, CDR2 SVGAGI. V gave up 0 bases and J gave up 1 base, with 9 bases separating them. The length of the CDR3 is 15 residues. The CDR3 sequence is CASSYSISANTEAFF. CDR3 nucleotides: TGTGCCAGCAGTTACTCGATATCTGCGAACACTGAAGCTTTCTTT.

The V gene is TRBV6-2 or TRBV6-3, the J gene TRBJ1-5; D is undetermined. V was pared by 6 bases and J by 4 bases, with 13 bases between. The germline V gene encodes CDR1 MNHEY and CDR2 SVGEGT. This CDR3 contains 14 residues. In DNA form, the CDR3 reads TGTGCCAGCAGCCATGCGTGGGGAAATCAGCCCCAGCATTTT. Translated, it gives CASSHAWGNQPQHF.

The chain is built from TRBV3-1 (or the pseudogene TRBV3-2) and TRBJ2-1; the D call may be TRBD1 or TRBD2 (5 bases each). Per the germline V gene, CDR1 is LGHDT and CDR2 is YNNKEL (reference sequence). The CDR3 loop spans 16 amino acids. The V end was cut by 2 bases, the J end by 3 bases, with 14 bases between. In DNA form, the CDR3 reads TGTGCCAGCAGCCAAATGTGGGGACCGTACTACAATGAGCAGTTCTTC. Amino acids: CASSQMWGPYYNEQFF.

This clone was seen more than once but under ten times. This chain uses TRBV19 with TRBJ1-5; D gene unclear. CDR1 is LNHDA and CDR2 is SQIVND in the germline V gene (reference sequence). The CDR3 has 15 residues. Deletions cut 3 bases from V and 0 bases from J, with 9 bases between. DNA of the CDR3: TGTGCCAGTAGTATCTCAGGAATTAGCAATCAGCCCCAGCATTTT. As protein: CASSISGISNQPQHF.